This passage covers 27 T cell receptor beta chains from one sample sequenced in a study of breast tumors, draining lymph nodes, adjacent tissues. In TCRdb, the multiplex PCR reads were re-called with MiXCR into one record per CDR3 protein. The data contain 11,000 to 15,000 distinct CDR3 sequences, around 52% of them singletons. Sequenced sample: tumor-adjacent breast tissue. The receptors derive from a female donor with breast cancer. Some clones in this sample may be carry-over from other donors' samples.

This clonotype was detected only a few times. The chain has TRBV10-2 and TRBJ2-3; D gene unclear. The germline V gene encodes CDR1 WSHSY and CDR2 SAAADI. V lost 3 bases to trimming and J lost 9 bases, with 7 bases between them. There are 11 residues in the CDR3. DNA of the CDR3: TGCGCCAGCAGTGATCCATCGACGCAGTATTTT. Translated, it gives CASSDPSTQYF.

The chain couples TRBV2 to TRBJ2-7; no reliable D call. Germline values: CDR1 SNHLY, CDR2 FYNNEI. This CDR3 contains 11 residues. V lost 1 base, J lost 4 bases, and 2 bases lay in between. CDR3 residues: CASSEVYEQYF. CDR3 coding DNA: TGTGCCAGCAGTGAAGTTTACGAGCAGTACTTC.

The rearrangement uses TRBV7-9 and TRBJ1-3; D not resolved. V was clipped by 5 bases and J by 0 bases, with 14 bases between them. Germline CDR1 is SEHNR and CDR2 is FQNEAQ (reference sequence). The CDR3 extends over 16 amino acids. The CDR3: CASSPWMTYSGNTIYF. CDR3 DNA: TGTGCCAGCAGCCCCTGGATGACCTACTCTGGAAACACCATATATTTT.

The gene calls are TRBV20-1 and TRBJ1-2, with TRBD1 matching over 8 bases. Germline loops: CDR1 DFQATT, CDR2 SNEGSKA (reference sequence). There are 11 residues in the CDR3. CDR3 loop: CSPYRGYGYTF. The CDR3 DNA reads TGCAGCCCATACAGGGGGTATGGCTACACCTTC.

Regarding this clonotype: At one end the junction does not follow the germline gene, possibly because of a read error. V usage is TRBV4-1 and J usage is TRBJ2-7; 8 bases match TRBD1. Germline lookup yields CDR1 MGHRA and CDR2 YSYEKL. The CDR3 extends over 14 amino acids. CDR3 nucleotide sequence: TGTGCCAGCAGCTCCAGGGGGCTACCCTACGAGCAGTACTTC. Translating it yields CASSSRGLPYEQYF.

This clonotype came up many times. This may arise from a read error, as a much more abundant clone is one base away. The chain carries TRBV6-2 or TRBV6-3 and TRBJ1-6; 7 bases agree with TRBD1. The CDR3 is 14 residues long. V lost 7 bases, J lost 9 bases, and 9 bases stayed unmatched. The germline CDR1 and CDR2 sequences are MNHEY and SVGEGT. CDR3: CASKRQGHGSPLHF. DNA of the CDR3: TGTGCCAGCAAACGACAGGGACACGGTTCACCCCTCCACTTT.

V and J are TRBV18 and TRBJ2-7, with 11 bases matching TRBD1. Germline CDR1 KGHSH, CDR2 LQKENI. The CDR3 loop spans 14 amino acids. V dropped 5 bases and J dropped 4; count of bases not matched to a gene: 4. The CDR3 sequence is CASSTGQGVYEQYF. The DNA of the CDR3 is TGTGCCAGCTCAACGGGACAGGGGGTGTACGAGCAGTACTTC.

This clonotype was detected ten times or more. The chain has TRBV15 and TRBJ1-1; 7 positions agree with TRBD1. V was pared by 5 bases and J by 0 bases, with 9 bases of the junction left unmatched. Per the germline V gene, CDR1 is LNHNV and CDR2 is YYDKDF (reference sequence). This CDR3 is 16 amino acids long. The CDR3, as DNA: TGTGCCACCAGCCTCCCTTGGACAGGCATGAACACTGAAGCTTTCTTT. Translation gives CATSLPWTGMNTEAFF.

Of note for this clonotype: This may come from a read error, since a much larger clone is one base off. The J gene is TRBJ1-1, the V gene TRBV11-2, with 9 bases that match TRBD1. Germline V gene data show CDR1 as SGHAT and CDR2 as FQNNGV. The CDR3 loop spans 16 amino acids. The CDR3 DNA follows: TGTGCCAGCACCACTCGGACAGGGGTGCGTAACACTGGAGCTTTCTTT. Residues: CASTTRTGVRNTGAFF.

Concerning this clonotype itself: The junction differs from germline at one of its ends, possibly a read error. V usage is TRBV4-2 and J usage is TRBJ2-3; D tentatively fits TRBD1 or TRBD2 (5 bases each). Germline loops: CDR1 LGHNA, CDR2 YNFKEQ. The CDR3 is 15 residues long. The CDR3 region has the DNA TGTGCCGGCAGCCCCAGGGTTTCTAGCTCAGATACGCAGTATTTT. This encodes CAGSPRVSSSDTQYF.

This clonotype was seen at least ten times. CDR3 protein: CASSQEVMERWVTYGYTF. The CDR3 DNA reads as TGTGCCAGCAGCCAAGAAGTGATGGAACGATGGGTAACCTATGGCTACACCTTC. This chain links TRBV3-1 with TRBJ1-2; D is unclear. CDR3 length: 18 amino acids. CDR1 LGHDT and CDR2 YNNKEL come from the germline V gene (reference sequence). Trimming cost V 0 bases and J 4 bases, with 21 bases left between them.

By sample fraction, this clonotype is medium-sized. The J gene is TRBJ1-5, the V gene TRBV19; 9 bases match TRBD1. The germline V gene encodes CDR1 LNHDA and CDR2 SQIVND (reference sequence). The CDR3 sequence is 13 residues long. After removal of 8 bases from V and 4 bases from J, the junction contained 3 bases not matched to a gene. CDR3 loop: CASRGTGNQPQHF. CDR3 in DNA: TGTGCCAGTCGTGGGACAGGGAATCAGCCCCAGCATTTT.

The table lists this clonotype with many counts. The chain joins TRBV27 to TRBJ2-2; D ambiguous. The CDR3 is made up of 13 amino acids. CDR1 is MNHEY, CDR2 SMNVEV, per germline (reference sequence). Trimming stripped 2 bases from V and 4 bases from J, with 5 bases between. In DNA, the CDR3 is TGTGCCAGCAGTTTAACTTTCACCGGGGAGCTGTTTTTT. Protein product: CASSLTFTGELFF.

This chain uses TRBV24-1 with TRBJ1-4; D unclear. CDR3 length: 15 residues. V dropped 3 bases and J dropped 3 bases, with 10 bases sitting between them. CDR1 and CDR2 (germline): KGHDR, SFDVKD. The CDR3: CATSDVRDPNEKLFF. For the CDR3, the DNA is TGTGCCACCAGTGATGTCCGAGATCCTAATGAAAAACTGTTTTTT.

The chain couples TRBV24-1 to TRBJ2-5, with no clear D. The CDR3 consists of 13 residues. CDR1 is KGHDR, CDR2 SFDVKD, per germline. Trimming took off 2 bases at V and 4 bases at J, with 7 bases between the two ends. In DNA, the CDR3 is TGTGCCACCAGTGATTCAGGACGAGAGACCCAGTACTTC. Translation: CATSDSGRETQYF.

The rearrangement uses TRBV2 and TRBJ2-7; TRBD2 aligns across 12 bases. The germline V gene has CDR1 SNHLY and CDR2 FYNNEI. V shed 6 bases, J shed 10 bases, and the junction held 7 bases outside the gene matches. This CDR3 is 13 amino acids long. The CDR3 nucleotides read TGTGCCAGCAGCAAACTAGCGGGAGGCCCACAGTACTTC. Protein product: CASSKLAGGPQYF.

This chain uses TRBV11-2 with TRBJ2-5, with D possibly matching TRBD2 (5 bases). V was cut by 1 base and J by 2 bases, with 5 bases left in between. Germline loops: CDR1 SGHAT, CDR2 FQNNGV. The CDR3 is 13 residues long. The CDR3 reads CASSLGGQETQYF. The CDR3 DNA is TGTGCCAGCAGCTTAGGCGGGCAAGAGACCCAGTACTTC.

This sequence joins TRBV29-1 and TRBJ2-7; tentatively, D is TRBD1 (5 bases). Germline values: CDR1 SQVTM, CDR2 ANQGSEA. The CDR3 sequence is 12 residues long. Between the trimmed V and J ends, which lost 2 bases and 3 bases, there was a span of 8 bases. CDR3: CSVEHDSYEQYF. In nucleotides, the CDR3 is TGCAGCGTTGAACACGACAGCTACGAGCAGTACTTC.

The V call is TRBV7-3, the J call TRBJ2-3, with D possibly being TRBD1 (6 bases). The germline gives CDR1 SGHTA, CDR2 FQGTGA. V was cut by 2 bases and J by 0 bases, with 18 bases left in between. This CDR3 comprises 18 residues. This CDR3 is CASSLGGRATPSTDTQYF. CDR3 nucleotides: TGTGCCAGCAGCTTAGGGGGCAGGGCAACTCCTAGCACAGATACGCAGTATTTT. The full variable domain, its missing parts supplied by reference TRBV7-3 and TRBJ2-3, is GAGVSQTPSNKVTEKGKYVELRCDPISGHTALYWYRQSLGQGPEFLIYFQGTGAADDSGLPNDRFFAVRPEGSVSTLKIQRTERGDSAVYLCASSLGGRATPSTDTQYFGPGTRLTVL.

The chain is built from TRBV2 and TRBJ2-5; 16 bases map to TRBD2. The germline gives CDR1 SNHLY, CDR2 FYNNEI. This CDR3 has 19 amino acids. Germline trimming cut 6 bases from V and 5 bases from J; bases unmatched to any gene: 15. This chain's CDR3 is CASRERSGTSGRAGETQYF. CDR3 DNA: TGTGCCAGCAGGGAAAGATCCGGGACTAGCGGGAGGGCCGGGGAGACCCAGTACTTC.

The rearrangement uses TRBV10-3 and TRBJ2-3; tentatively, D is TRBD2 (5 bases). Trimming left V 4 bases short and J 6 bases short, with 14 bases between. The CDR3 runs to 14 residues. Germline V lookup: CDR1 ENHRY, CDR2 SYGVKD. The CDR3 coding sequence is TGTGCCATCAGTGCAGGTCCCGGGGTTGATACGCAGTATTTT. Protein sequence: CAISAGPGVDTQYF.

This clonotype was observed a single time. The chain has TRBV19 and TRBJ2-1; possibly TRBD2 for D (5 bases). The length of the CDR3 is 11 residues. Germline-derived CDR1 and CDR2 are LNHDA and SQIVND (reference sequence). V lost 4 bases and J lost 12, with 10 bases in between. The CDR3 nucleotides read TGTGCCAGTAGTACCCCTGGGAGGCAGTTCTTC. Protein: CASSTPGRQFF.

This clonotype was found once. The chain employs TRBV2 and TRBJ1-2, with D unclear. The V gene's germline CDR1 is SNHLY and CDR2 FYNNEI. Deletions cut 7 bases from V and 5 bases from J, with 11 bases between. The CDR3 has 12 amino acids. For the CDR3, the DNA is TGTGCCAGCATGTTAGTCGAGTATGGCTACACCTTC. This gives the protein CASMLVEYGYTF.

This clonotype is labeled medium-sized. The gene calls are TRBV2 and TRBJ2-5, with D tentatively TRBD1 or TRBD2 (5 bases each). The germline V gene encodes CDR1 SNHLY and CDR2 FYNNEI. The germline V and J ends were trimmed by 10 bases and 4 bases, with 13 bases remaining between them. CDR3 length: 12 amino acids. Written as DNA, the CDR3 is TGTGCCACCAAGGGACCCGGAGAGACCCAGTACTTC. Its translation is CATKGPGETQYF. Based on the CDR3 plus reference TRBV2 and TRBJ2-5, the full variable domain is EPEVTQTPSHQVTQMGQEVILRCVPISNHLYFYWYRQILGQKVEFLVSFYNNEISEKSEIFDDQFSVERPDGSNFTLKIRSTKLEDSAMYFCATKGPGETQYFGPGTRLLVL.

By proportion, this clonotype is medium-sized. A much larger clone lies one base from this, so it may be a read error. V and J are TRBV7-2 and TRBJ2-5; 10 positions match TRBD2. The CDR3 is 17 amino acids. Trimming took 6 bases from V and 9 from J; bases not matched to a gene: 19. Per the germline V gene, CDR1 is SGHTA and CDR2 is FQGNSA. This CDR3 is CASSKTPSGRAGEPQYF. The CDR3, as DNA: TGTGCCAGCAGTAAAACCCCCAGCGGGAGGGCCGGGGAGCCCCAGTACTTC.

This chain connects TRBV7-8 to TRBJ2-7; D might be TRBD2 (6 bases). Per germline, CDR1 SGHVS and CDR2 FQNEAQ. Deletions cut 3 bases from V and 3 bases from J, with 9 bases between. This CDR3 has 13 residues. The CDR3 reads CASSLPGDYEQYF. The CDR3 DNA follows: TGTGCCAGCAGCTTGCCGGGGGACTACGAGCAGTACTTC. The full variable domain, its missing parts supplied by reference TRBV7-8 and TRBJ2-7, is GAGVSQSPRYKVAKRGQDVALRCDPISGHVSLFWYQQALGQGPEFLTYFQNEAQLDKSGLPSDRFFAERPEGSVSTLKIQRTQQEDSAVYLCASSLPGDYEQYFGPGTRLTVT.

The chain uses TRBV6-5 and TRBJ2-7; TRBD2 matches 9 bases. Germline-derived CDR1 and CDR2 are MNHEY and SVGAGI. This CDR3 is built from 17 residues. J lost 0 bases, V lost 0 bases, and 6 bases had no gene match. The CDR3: CASSYSPTSGSSYEQYF. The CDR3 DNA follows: TGTGCCAGCAGTTACTCCCCGACTAGCGGTAGCTCCTACGAGCAGTACTTC.